This T cell receptor beta chain emerged from a study of blood T cell repertoires in COVID-19. As for the study in general: Spain, Italy and the United States supplied samples that represented acute and convalescent COVID-19. The cDNA or gDNA used as material had been derived from T cells, B-cell-depleted T cells, or PBMCs.

Germline CDR1 and CDR2: KGHDR and SFDVKD. V lost 2 bases and J lost 4; bases outside the gene matches: 2. The CDR3 has 15 amino acids. Authors' processing steps: Reference gene primer amplification gave estimated nucleated cell counts. Assay used: immunoSEQ multiplex PCR; TCRdb lists only in-frame clones, some missing. The D gene and trimming were derived from the DNA, and the V and J assignments and clone size from that table. The table lists tens of thousands of clones, 65% to 90% of them singletons. This receptor was identified in a woman aged 55-69 years with acute or convalescent COVID-19. This rearrangement joins TRBV24-1 to TRBJ2-2; TRBD1 matches 8 bases. Sample: peripheral blood. The CDR3 loop is CATSDSGQATGELFF. DNA for the CDR3: TGTGCCACCAGTGATTCGGGACAGGCCACCGGGGAGCTGTTTTTT.